The T cell receptor (beta chain) described here comes from a study of T cells after yellow fever vaccination. Study-wide points: Bulk-population clonotypes that are abundant could appear as contaminants in FACS-sorted repertoires. Reappearance after the booster was seen for most primary-vaccination clones, at 96% CD4 and 70% to 90% CD8.

This clonotype was seen at least ten times. Its cognate antigen is unknown. Making TCR cDNA involved 5'RACE template switching, which added UMIs and a universal primer site. TCRdb analysed the 5' RACE reads with MiXCR anew, one entry per CDR3 protein. The sample contains about 63,000 distinct CDR3 sequences, roughly 7.3% of which appear only once. Looked up from germline, CDR1 is SEHNR and CDR2 is FQNEAQ (reference sequence). This CDR3 comprises 16 residues. Germline trimming cut 1 base from V and 4 bases from J; bases unmatched to any gene: 6. Sample: CD8+ T cells sorted from PBMCs, taken 15 days after the yellow fever booster vaccination. The chain combines TRBV7-9 with TRBJ2-1; 8 bases are a match to TRBD2. The source is a man younger than 45 who received the YFV17D yellow fever vaccine. The CDR3 DNA sequence: TGTGCCAGCAGCTTAGTCTCCAGCGGGAGTTACAATGAGCAGTTCTTC. Translated, it gives CASSLVSSGSYNEQFF.